The sequence of this T cell receptor beta chain was determined in a study of monozygotic twins with cystic fibrosis. Germline lookup yields CDR1 SGHNT and CDR2 YYREEE (reference sequence). The CDR3 totals 14 residues. After removal of 2 bases from V and 7 bases from J, the junction contained 8 bases not matched to a gene. Clones were read by immunoSEQ multiplex PCR, and TCRdb kept only the in-frame ones, dropping some. The sample includes around 33,000 clones, nearly 85% of them seen just once. As for this clone: Its antigen remains unidentified.

Findings of the study overall: Monozygotic CF twin pairs shared significantly more nucleotide-identical clonotypes than unrelated CF individuals did. In this small cohort, shared CDR3 numbers showed no association with age, concordance or disease severity.

The clonotype originates from a girl aged 2 to 9 with cystic fibrosis. Material: blood. This chain connects TRBV5-4 to TRBJ2-7; 8 positions agree with TRBD1. As DNA, the CDR3 is TGTGCCAGCAGCTTACGGGACAGGTTTGAGGAGCAGTACTTC. Its translation is CASSLRDRFEEQYF.